This T cell receptor (beta chain) is drawn from a study of blood T cell repertoires in COVID-19. Whole-study context: Sample material is recorded as cDNA or gDNA derived from T cells, B-cell-depleted T cells, or PBMCs.

Per the original data handling: Researchers report that nucleated cell counts were estimated from reference gene primer amplification. Clones were sequenced by immunoSEQ multiplex PCR, and TCRdb holds only the in-frame ones, with some missing. V, J and clone size reflect that table, while D and trimming were determined from the DNA. The data hold roughly 120,000 clones, with under 95% observed a single time. The CDR3 runs to 13 residues. Germline V gene sequence: CDR1 SGDLS, CDR2 YYNGEE. The V gene lost 3 bases and the J gene lost 5 bases, with 9 bases spanning the gap. Seattle-derived patients entered the study during active infection and were followed longitudinally.

The chain recombines TRBV9 with TRBJ1-5, with a tentative D call TRBD1 (5 bases). What was sequenced was peripheral blood. This TCR was recovered from a man in his sixties with COVID-19, enrolled during active disease. The CDR3 is CASSAWGDQPQHF. In DNA, the CDR3 is TGTGCCAGCAGCGCCTGGGGGGATCAGCCCCAGCATTTT.